This is a list of T cell receptor beta chains from one sample in a study of molecular identifiers for immune sequencing clone quantification. TCRdb called the PCR reads again in MiXCR, with one record for every CDR3 protein. The sample has about 640,000 distinct CDR3 sequences, less than 20% seen once. Sequencing was performed on naive CD8+ T cells from blood, with Jurkat cell RNA spiked in. The receptor set was obtained from a human donor in good health. Some libraries in this study had Jurkat cell RNA spiked in. CDR3s include the opening cysteine and the closing phenylalanine or tryptophan. A D gene is named only where the DNA matches it firmly. Clone size is stated in some rows and not others, as once, few, many or a class when expanded.

v_call	j_call	clone_size	d_call	cdr3_aa	cdr3_nt
TRBV5-6	TRBJ2-5	many	TRBD2	CASSPTWLAGSQETQYF	TGTGCCAGCAGCCCCACTTGGCTAGCGGGGAGCCAAGAGACCCAGTACTTC
TRBV5-1	TRBJ1-5	-	-	CASSLNGLAGGNTDTQHF	TGCGCCAGCAGCCTGAATGGGCTAGCGGGGGGGAACACAGATACGCAGCATTTT
TRBV6-2/TRBV6-3	TRBJ1-2	-	-	CASSYSAPDTYFRGSNGYTF	TGTGCCAGCAGTTACAGCGCTCCCGATACCTACTTCCGCGGGTCTAATGGCTACACCTTC
TRBV19	TRBJ2-1	-	TRBD2	CASRIGGGYNEQFF	TGTGCCAGTAGAATTGGCGGGGGGTACAATGAGCAGTTCTTC
TRBV6-2/TRBV6-3	TRBJ2-5	many	-	CASGGDRKYQETQYF	TGTGCCAGCGGAGGGGACCGAAAGTACCAAGAGACCCAGTACTTC
TRBV6-2/TRBV6-3	TRBJ1-5	many	-	CASRSTGVGNQPQHF	TGTGCCAGCAGATCCACAGGTGTCGGCAATCAGCCCCAGCATTTT
TRBV27	TRBJ1-5	many	TRBD1	CASSPGTGLPPQHF	TGTGCCAGCAGTCCCGGGACAGGACTGCCGCCCCAGCATTTT
TRBV20-1	TRBJ2-7	many	-	CSARDLYEQYF	TGCAGTGCTAGAGATCTCTACGAGCAGTACTTC
TRBV19	TRBJ1-1	-	-	CASSMGGIEAFF	TGTGCCAGTAGTATGGGGGGGATTGAAGCTTTCTTT
TRBV19	TRBJ2-7	many	-	CASSIWSSNYEQYF	TGTGCCAGTAGTATTTGGTCTAGCAACTACGAGCAGTACTTC
TRBV5-6	TRBJ1-6	few	TRBD1	CASSLVDRGLDSPLHF	TGTGCCAGCAGCTTGGTAGACAGGGGTTTGGATTCACCCCTCCACTTT
TRBV7-2	TRBJ2-5	few	-	CASSLVGGAKMGETQYF	TGTGCCAGCAGCTTAGTTGGGGGGGCCAAGATGGGAGAGACCCAGTACTTC
TRBV4-3	TRBJ2-7	many	-	CASSQNKGLRYEQYF	TGCGCCAGCAGCCAAAACAAAGGACTTCGCTACGAGCAGTACTTC
TRBV9	TRBJ1-1	-	-	CASSPTPGRGTEAFF	TGTGCCAGCAGCCCGACCCCAGGGAGAGGCACTGAAGCTTTCTTT
TRBV7-9	TRBJ1-1	many	-	CASSTVLLAAEAFF	TGTGCCAGCAGCACCGTCCTCTTGGCGGCTGAAGCTTTCTTT
TRBV19	TRBJ1-1	few	-	CASSIFGSANTEAFF	TGTGCCAGTAGTATATTCGGGTCTGCTAACACTGAAGCTTTCTTT
TRBV5-1	TRBJ1-5	many	-	CASSPGGGQPQHF	TGCGCCAGCAGCCCTGGGGGTGGTCAGCCCCAGCATTTT
TRBV28	TRBJ2-7	many	-	CASSLEGSAYEQYF	TGTGCCAGCAGTTTGGAAGGATCGGCCTACGAGCAGTACTTC
TRBV28	TRBJ1-2	many	-	CASSSPSTDRYYGYTF	TGTGCCAGCAGTTCCCCTTCAACCGACAGGTACTATGGCTACACCTTC
TRBV11-1	TRBJ2-7	many	-	CASAQGYEQYF	TGTGCCAGCGCCCAGGGATACGAGCAGTACTTC
TRBV7-6	TRBJ1-6	many	TRBD1	CASSLAWQGDGSPLHF	TGTGCCAGCAGCTTAGCGTGGCAGGGGGATGGTTCACCCCTCCACTTT
TRBV29-1	TRBJ1-2	-	-	CSAQGGNGYTF	TGCAGCGCCCAAGGCGGTAATGGCTACACCTTC
TRBV30	TRBJ2-1	few	-	CAWSVRMAEQFF	TGTGCCTGGAGTGTTCGGATGGCTGAGCAGTTCTTC
TRBV7-8	TRBJ1-2	-	-	CASSLGTGVEGYTF	TGTGCCAGCAGCTTAGGGACGGGGGTGGAAGGCTACACCTTC
TRBV5-3	TRBJ2-1	-	TRBD2	CANSFGTNPYNEQFF	TGTGCCAACAGCTTCGGGACTAACCCCTACAATGAGCAGTTCTTC
TRBV28	TRBJ2-6	many	-	CASSPRRGGSGANVLTF	TGTGCCAGCAGTCCTCGAAGGGGAGGTTCGGGGGCCAACGTCCTGACTTTC
TRBV7-9	TRBJ2-7	-	-	CASGLSVSYEQYF	TGTGCCAGCGGCTTGAGCGTTTCCTACGAGCAGTACTTC
TRBV7-9	TRBJ1-1	many	TRBD1	CASRPPGTGLEAFF	TGTGCCAGCAGACCACCCGGGACAGGACTGGAAGCTTTCTTT
TRBV20-1	TRBJ2-4	-	-	CSVGGAGVRLAKNIQYF	TGCAGTGTTGGGGGGGCAGGGGTAAGACTAGCCAAAAACATTCAGTACTTC
TRBV7-9	TRBJ1-4	many	TRBD1	CASSSQGFNEKLFF	TGTGCCAGCAGCTCACAGGGGTTTAATGAAAAACTGTTTTTT
TRBV3-1	TRBJ2-5	many	-	CATKAARQETQYF	TGTGCCACCAAAGCGGCCCGGCAAGAGACCCAGTACTTC
TRBV6-2/TRBV6-3	TRBJ2-7	many	TRBD2	CASSYGTSGSRMHF	TGTGCCAGCAGTTACGGGACTAGCGGGAGTCGGATGCACTTC
TRBV21-1	TRBJ2-5	many	-	CASSPPTSGMEETQYF	TGTGCCAGCAGCCCTCCGACTAGCGGGATGGAAGAGACCCAGTACTTC
TRBV28	TRBJ2-1	-	-	CASSLAATYNEQFF	TGTGCCAGCAGTTTGGCGGCCACCTACAATGAGCAGTTCTTC
TRBV4-1	TRBJ2-1	many	-	CASSQDIRERWNEQFF	TGCGCCAGCAGCCAAGATATCCGGGAGAGGTGGAATGAGCAGTTCTTC
TRBV28	TRBJ1-4	-	-	CASSFSAGYSEVLFF	TGTGCCAGCAGTTTCTCGGCGGGATACTCCGAAGTTCTGTTTTTT
TRBV18	TRBJ1-6	few	-	CASSLGTTSSYNSPLHF	TGTGCCAGCTCACTTGGGACAACAAGCTCCTATAATTCACCCCTCCACTTT
TRBV9	TRBJ2-3	many	-	CASSMGGLRDTQYF	TGTGCCAGCAGCATGGGGGGGCTGAGAGATACGCAGTATTTT
TRBV9	TRBJ1-5	few	-	CASSDGSQPQHF	TGTGCCAGCAGCGACGGGTCCCAGCCCCAGCATTTT
TRBV5-1	TRBJ2-5	few	TRBD2	CASSLTSGGLETQYF	TGCGCCAGCAGCTTGACTAGCGGGGGGCTAGAGACCCAGTACTTC
TRBV6-5	TRBJ1-5	many	-	CASGAAWGENQPQHF	TGTGCCAGTGGAGCGGCTTGGGGGGAAAATCAGCCCCAGCATTTT
TRBV15	TRBJ2-7	many	TRBD2	CATSRDVLAGGSYEQYF	TGTGCCACCAGCAGAGATGTCCTAGCGGGGGGAAGCTACGAGCAGTACTTC